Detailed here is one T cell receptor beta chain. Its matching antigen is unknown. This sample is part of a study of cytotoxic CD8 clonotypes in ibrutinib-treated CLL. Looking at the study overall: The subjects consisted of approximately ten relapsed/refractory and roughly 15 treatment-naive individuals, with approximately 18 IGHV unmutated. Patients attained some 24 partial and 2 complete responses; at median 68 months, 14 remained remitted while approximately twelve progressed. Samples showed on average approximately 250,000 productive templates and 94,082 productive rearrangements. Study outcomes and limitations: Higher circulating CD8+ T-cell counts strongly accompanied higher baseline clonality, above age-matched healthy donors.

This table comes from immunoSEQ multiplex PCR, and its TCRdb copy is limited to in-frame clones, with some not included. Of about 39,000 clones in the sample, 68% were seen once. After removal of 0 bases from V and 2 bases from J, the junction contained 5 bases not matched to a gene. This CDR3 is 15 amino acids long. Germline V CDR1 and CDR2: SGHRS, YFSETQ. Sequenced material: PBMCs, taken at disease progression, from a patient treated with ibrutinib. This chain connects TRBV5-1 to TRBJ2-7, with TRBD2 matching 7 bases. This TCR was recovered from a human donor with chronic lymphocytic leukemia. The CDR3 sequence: CASSLGGGVTYEQYF. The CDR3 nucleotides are TGCGCCAGCAGCTTGGGTGGGGGGGTCACCTACGAGCAGTACTTC.